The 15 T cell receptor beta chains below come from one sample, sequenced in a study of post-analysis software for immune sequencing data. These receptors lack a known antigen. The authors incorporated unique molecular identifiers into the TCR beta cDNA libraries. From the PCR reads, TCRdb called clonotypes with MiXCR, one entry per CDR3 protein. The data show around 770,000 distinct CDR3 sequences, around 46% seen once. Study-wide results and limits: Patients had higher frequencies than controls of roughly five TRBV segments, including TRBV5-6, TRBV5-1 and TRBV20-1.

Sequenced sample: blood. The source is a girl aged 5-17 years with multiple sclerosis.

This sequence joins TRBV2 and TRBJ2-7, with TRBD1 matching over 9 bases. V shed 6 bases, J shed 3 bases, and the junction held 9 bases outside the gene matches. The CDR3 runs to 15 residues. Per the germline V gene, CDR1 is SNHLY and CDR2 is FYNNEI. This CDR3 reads CASRKWGQGYYEQYF. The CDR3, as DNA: TGTGCCAGCAGAAAGTGGGGACAGGGCTACTACGAGCAGTACTTC.

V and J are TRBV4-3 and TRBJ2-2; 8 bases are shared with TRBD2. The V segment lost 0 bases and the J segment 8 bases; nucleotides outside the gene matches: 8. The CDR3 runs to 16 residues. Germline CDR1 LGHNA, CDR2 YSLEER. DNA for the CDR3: TGCGCCAGCAGCCAAGAACTAGCGGACTCGGAAGGGGAGCTGTTTTTT. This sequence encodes CASSQELADSEGELFF.

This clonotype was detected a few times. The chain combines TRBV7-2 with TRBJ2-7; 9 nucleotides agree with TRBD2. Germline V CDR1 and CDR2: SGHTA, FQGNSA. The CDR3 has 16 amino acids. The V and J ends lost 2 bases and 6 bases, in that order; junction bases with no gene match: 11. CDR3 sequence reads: CASSLHSAGGPSEQYF. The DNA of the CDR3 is TGTGCCAGCAGCTTACATTCGGCGGGAGGGCCTTCCGAGCAGTACTTC.

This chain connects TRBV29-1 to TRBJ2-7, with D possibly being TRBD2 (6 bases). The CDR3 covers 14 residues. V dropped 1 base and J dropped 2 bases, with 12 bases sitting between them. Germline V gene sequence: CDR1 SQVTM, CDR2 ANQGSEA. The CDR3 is CSVEAGGMTYEQYF. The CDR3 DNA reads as TGCAGCGTTGAAGCGGGCGGGATGACCTACGAGCAGTACTTC.

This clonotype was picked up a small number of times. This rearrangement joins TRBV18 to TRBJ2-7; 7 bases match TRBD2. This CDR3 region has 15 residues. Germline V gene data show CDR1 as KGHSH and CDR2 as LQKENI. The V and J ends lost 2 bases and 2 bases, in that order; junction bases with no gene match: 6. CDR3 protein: CASSPSASGPYEQYF. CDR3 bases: TGTGCCAGCTCACCATCGGCTAGCGGTCCCTACGAGCAGTACTTC.

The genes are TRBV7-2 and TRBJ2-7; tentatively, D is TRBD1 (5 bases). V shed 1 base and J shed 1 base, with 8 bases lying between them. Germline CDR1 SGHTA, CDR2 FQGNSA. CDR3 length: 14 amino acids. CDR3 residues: CASSLVQDSYEQYF. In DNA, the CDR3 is TGTGCCAGCAGCTTAGTACAGGATTCCTACGAGCAGTACTTC.

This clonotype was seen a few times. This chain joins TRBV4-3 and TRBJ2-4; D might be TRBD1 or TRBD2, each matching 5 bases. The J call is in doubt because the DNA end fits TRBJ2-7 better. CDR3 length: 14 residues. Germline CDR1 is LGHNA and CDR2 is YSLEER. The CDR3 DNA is TGCGCCAGCAGCCCCGACGGGGCTGCGGTCGAGCAGTACTTC. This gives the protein CASSPDGAAVEQYF.

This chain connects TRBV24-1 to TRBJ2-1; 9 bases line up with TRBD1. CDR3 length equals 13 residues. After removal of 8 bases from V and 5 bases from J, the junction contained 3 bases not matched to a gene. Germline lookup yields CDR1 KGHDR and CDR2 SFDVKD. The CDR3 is CATMGQGNNEQFF. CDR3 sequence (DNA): TGTGCCACCATGGGACAGGGAAACAATGAGCAGTTCTTC.

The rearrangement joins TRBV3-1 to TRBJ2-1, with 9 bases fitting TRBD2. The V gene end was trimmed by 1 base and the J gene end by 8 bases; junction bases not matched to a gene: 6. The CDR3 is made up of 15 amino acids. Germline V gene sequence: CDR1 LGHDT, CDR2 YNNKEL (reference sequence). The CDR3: CASSQGNSGSYEQFF. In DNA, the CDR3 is TGTGCCAGCAGCCAAGGTAATAGCGGGAGCTATGAGCAGTTCTTC.

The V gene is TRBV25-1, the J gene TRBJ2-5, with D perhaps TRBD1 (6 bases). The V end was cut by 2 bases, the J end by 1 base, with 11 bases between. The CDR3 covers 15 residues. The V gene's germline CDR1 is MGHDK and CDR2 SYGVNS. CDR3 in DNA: TGTGCCAGCAGTGAAACCGGACAGTTCCAAGAGACCCAGTACTTC. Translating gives CASSETGQFQETQYF.

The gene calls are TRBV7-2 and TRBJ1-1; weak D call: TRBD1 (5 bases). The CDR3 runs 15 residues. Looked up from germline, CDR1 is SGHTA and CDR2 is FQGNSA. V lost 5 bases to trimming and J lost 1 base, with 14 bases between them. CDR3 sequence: CASSPGPGRNTEAFF. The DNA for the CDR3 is TGTGCCAGCAGCCCGGGGCCAGGGAGGAACACTGAAGCTTTCTTT.

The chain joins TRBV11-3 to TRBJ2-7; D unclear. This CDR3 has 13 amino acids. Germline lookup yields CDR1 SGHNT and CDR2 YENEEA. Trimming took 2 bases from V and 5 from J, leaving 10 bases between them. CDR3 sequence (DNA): TGTGCCAGCAGCTTAAAACAGTTCCACGAGCAGTACTTC. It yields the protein CASSLKQFHEQYF.

The CDR3 sequence is CSVAGTGLTYEQYF. The CDR3 DNA is TGCAGCGTGGCCGGGACAGGGCTGACCTACGAGCAGTACTTC. The V and J genes are TRBV29-1 and TRBJ2-7, with 9 bases that match TRBD1. Losses at the gene ends were 6 bases for V and 2 bases for J; bases not matched to a gene: 8. CDR3 size: 14 residues. The V gene's germline CDR1 is SQVTM and CDR2 ANQGSEA.

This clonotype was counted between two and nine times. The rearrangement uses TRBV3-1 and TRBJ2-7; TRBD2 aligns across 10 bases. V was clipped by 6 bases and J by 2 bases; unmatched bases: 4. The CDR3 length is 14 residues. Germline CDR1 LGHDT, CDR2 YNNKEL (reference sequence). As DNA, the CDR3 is TGTGCCAGCAGAAGGAGCGGGAGGGCCTACGAGCAGTACTTC. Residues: CASRRSGRAYEQYF.

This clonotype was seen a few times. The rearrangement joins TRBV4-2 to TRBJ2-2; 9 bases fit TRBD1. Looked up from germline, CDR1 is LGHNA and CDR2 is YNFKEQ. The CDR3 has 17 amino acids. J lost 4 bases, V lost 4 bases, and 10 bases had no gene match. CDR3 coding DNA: TGTGCCAGCAGCCCGAGTGCGGGGACAGGGCTCACCGGGGAGCTGTTTTTT. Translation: CASSPSAGTGLTGELFF.